Listed below are T cell receptor beta chains from one sample, sequenced in a study of CD8 T cells in Susac syndrome. From the immunoSEQ multiplex PCR reads, TCRdb called clonotypes with MiXCR, one entry per CDR3 protein. The sample holds tens of thousands of distinct CDR3 sequences, about 96% seen once. The specimen sequenced was CD8+ T cells from PBMCs. The receptors derive from a human donor with Susac syndrome. The CDR3 runs from the conserved cysteine through the conserved F or W. D genes are given only for firm matches. Clone size is not always given. Where it is, it says once, few, many or a class for expanded clones.

clone size: .
D gene: TRBD2
J gene: TRBJ2-2
V gene: TRBV4-1
CDR3 DNA: TGCGCCAGCAGCCCCGAGGGACTAGAGAACACCGGGGAGCTGTTTTTT
CDR3 protein: CASSPEGLENTGELFF

clone size: .
D gene: .
J gene: TRBJ2-1
V gene: TRBV25-1
CDR3 DNA: TGTGCCAGCAGTGGCCCTAGGTACGAGCAGTTCTTC
CDR3 protein: CASSGPRYEQFF

clone size: .
D gene: .
J gene: TRBJ2-2
V gene: TRBV6-5
CDR3 DNA: TGTGCCAGCAGTTACCCCGAGGGGGTGGGCACCGGGGAGCTGTTTTTT
CDR3 protein: CASSYPEGVGTGELFF

clone size: .
D gene: .
J gene: TRBJ1-5
V gene: TRBV15
CDR3 DNA: TGTGCCACCACCAGTACCCTTGGGAGCAATCAGCCCCAGCATTTT
CDR3 protein: CATTSTLGSNQPQHF

clone size: .
D gene: TRBD2
J gene: TRBJ2-1
V gene: TRBV14
CDR3 DNA: TGTGCCAGCAGCCAAGATCCAAGAGGACTAGCGCGATACAATGAGCAGTTCTTC
CDR3 protein: CASSQDPRGLARYNEQFF

clone size: .
D gene: .
J gene: TRBJ2-7
V gene: TRBV28
CDR3 DNA: TGTGCCAGCAGTCTCAGAAGTTACGACTACGAGCAGTACTTC
CDR3 protein: CASSLRSYDYEQYF

clone size: .
D gene: TRBD1
J gene: TRBJ2-5
V gene: TRBV7-9
CDR3 DNA: TGTGCCAGCAGCGCCCCCACAGGGGTCGAAGAGACCCAGTACTTC
CDR3 protein: CASSAPTGVEETQYF

clone size: once
D gene: TRBD2
J gene: TRBJ2-3
V gene: TRBV6-1
CDR3 DNA: TGTGCCGCAACATCTCCTACTAGCGGGAGTCCTAGCACAGATACGCAGTATTTT
CDR3 protein: CAATSPTSGSPSTDTQYF

clone size: once
D gene: .
J gene: TRBJ2-5
V gene: TRBV9
CDR3 DNA: TGTGCCAGCAGCGAGGGGGGACAGCCATTCCAAGAGACCCAGTACTTC
CDR3 protein: CASSEGGQPFQETQYF

clone size: .
D gene: TRBD2
J gene: TRBJ2-1
V gene: TRBV14
CDR3 DNA: TGTGCCAGCAGCCTAACTCGGGACTACACTTTGTGGGGCAATGAGCAGTTCTTC
CDR3 protein: CASSLTRDYTLWGNEQFF

clone size: .
D gene: .
J gene: TRBJ1-6
V gene: TRBV5-1
CDR3 DNA: TGCGCCAGCAGCGGTGGGGAAAATTCACCCCTCCACTTT
CDR3 protein: CASSGGENSPLHF

clone size: once
D gene: .
J gene: TRBJ1-1
V gene: TRBV30
CDR3 DNA: TGTGCCTGGGCCCCCTTCGGAGAGGGCGGCACTGAAGCTTTCTTT
CDR3 protein: CAWAPFGEGGTEAFF

clone size: .
D gene: TRBD2
J gene: TRBJ2-1
V gene: TRBV20-1
CDR3 DNA: TGCAGTGCTAGCGACCAGCGGGGCCCCAATGAGCAGTTCTTC
CDR3 protein: CSASDQRGPNEQFF

clone size: .
D gene: TRBD1
J gene: TRBJ2-1
V gene: TRBV30
CDR3 DNA: TGTGCCTGGTCCCCCGGGACAGGGAAGTTGGATGAGCAGTTCTTC
CDR3 protein: CAWSPGTGKLDEQFF

clone size: .
D gene: .
J gene: TRBJ2-1
V gene: TRBV12-3/TRBV12-4
CDR3 DNA: TGTGCCAGCAGTTTGGACGACCCATACAATGAGCAGTTCTTC
CDR3 protein: CASSLDDPYNEQFF

clone size: .
D gene: TRBD2
J gene: TRBJ2-1
V gene: TRBV3-1
CDR3 DNA: TGTGCCAGCAGCCCTCTAGCGGGAGATGGAAGTGAGCAGTTCTTC
CDR3 protein: CASSPLAGDGSEQFF

clone size: .
D gene: .
J gene: TRBJ1-1
V gene: TRBV13
CDR3 DNA: TGTGCCAGCAGCTTAGAGACAGAGGGTGAAGCTTTCTTT
CDR3 protein: CASSLETEGEAFF

clone size: .
D gene: .
J gene: TRBJ1-3
V gene: TRBV7-2
CDR3 DNA: TGTGCCAGCAGCTTGGGAGGGGTTGGAAACACCATATATTTT
CDR3 protein: CASSLGGVGNTIYF

clone size: .
D gene: TRBD1
J gene: TRBJ2-3
V gene: TRBV28
CDR3 DNA: TGTGCCAGCAGTCTCGGACAGGGCTTGGAGTATTTT
CDR3 protein: CASSLGQGLEYF

clone size: once
D gene: .
J gene: TRBJ2-1
V gene: TRBV3-1
CDR3 DNA: TGTGCCAGCAGCCAAGGCCAGTTAGGCTCCTACAATGAGCAGTTCTTC
CDR3 protein: CASSQGQLGSYNEQFF

clone size: .
D gene: TRBD2
J gene: TRBJ2-1
V gene: TRBV4-3
CDR3 DNA: TGCGCCAGCAGCCCAGGGGGTCCCTCCGGGACTAGCGGGGGGTGGGAGCAGTTCTTC
CDR3 protein: CASSPGGPSGTSGGWEQFF

clone size: .
D gene: TRBD1
J gene: TRBJ2-7
V gene: TRBV19
CDR3 DNA: TGTGCCAGTAGTGTTCCGGGACAGGGGTCGTACGAGCAGTACTTC
CDR3 protein: CASSVPGQGSYEQYF

clone size: .
D gene: TRBD2
J gene: TRBJ2-3
V gene: TRBV3-1
CDR3 DNA: TGTGCCAGCAGCCAAATTAGCGGGGTCACAGATACGCAGTATTTT
CDR3 protein: CASSQISGVTDTQYF

clone size: .
D gene: .
J gene: TRBJ2-2
V gene: TRBV25-1
CDR3 DNA: TGTGCCAGCAGTGTCCGTAGACAGGGACTGAACACCGGGGAGCTGTTTTTT
CDR3 protein: CASSVRRQGLNTGELFF

clone size: .
D gene: .
J gene: TRBJ2-2
V gene: TRBV18
CDR3 DNA: TGTGCCAGCTCACCGGTCGGGGGACACGGGGAGCTGTTTTTT
CDR3 protein: CASSPVGGHGELFF

clone size: .
D gene: .
J gene: TRBJ2-5
V gene: TRBV7-8
CDR3 DNA: TGTGCCAGCAGACCCAGCAACTCGGGGGCCTCAGAGACCCAGTACTTC
CDR3 protein: CASRPSNSGASETQYF

clone size: .
D gene: .
J gene: TRBJ2-1
V gene: TRBV9
CDR3 DNA: TGTGCCAGCAGCGTAGATGGGGGGTATGAGCAGTTCTTC
CDR3 protein: CASSVDGGYEQFF

clone size: .
D gene: TRBD1
J gene: TRBJ2-5
V gene: TRBV11-3
CDR3 DNA: TGTGCCAGCAGCTTAGGACAGGGACAAGAGACCCAGTACTTC
CDR3 protein: CASSLGQGQETQYF

clone size: .
D gene: .
J gene: TRBJ2-3
V gene: TRBV7-6
CDR3 DNA: TGTGCCAGCAGCTTAAGGCCCGGCGGCCCGGGGGACACAGATACGCAGTATTTT
CDR3 protein: CASSLRPGGPGDTDTQYF

clone size: .
D gene: .
J gene: TRBJ2-3
V gene: TRBV7-3
CDR3 DNA: TGTGCCAGCAGCTTAGGGCCCTCGGCAGATACGCAGTATTTT
CDR3 protein: CASSLGPSADTQYF

clone size: .
D gene: .
J gene: TRBJ1-1
V gene: TRBV4-1
CDR3 DNA: TGCGCCAGCAGCACGGTTGGGGACACTGAAGCTTTCTTT
CDR3 protein: CASSTVGDTEAFF

clone size: .
D gene: .
J gene: TRBJ1-2
V gene: TRBV20-1
CDR3 DNA: TGCAGTGCTGACCCGGTGGGGAACAACTATGGCTACACCTTC
CDR3 protein: CSADPVGNNYGYTF

clone size: once
D gene: .
J gene: TRBJ2-7
V gene: TRBV29-1
CDR3 DNA: TGCAGCGTTGAGGTGGACAGCCCTTACGAGCAGTACTTC
CDR3 protein: CSVEVDSPYEQYF

clone size: .
D gene: TRBD2
J gene: TRBJ2-3
V gene: TRBV7-2
CDR3 DNA: TGTGCCAGCAGCTCCCTAGCGGGAGGGCCGGATACGCAGTATTTT
CDR3 protein: CASSSLAGGPDTQYF

clone size: .
D gene: TRBD1
J gene: TRBJ2-2
V gene: TRBV9
CDR3 DNA: TGTGCCAGCAGCGACAGGGGGACCGGGGAGCTGTTTTTT
CDR3 protein: CASSDRGTGELFF

clone size: .
D gene: .
J gene: TRBJ2-5
V gene: TRBV5-8
CDR3 DNA: TGTGCCAGCAGCCCCGGATTGGAGACCCAAGAGACCCAGTACTTC
CDR3 protein: CASSPGLETQETQYF

clone size: .
D gene: .
J gene: TRBJ1-2
V gene: TRBV30
CDR3 DNA: TGTGCCTGGGTGCAACAGCGACTCTATGGCTACACCTTC
CDR3 protein: CAWVQQRLYGYTF

clone size: .
D gene: .
J gene: TRBJ2-7
V gene: TRBV6-6
CDR3 DNA: TGTGCCAGCAGTAATGGGGCCTACGAGCAGTACTTC
CDR3 protein: CASSNGAYEQYF